This is a list of T cell receptor beta chains from one sample in a study of spatial heterogeneity in lung cancer. TCRdb used MiXCR to reprocess the 5' RACE reads, holding one entry per CDR3 protein. The table records tens of thousands of distinct CDR3 sequences, about an eighth of them present only once. The source was PBMCs, collected at surgery. These receptors came from a male donor with early-stage non-small cell lung cancer. CDR3s include the opening cysteine and the closing phenylalanine or tryptophan. Fields, in order: J gene, D gene, clone size, V gene, CDR3 protein, CDR3 DNA. A D gene is named only where the DNA matches it firmly. Some rows have no size entry. The others give once, few or many, or a class for an expanded clone.

TRBJ2-2	.	few	TRBV4-3	CASSQVWGASTGELFF	TGCGCCAGCAGCCAAGTATGGGGGGCGAGCACCGGGGAGCTGTTTTTT
TRBJ2-3	.	.	TRBV5-1	CASSMGHEASTDTQYF	TGCGCCAGCAGCATGGGACACGAGGCTTCCACAGATACGCAGTATTTT
TRBJ1-1	.	few	TRBV11-1	CASSQGSPFF	TGTGCCAGCAGCCAGGGATCGCCTTTCTTT
TRBJ2-1	TRBD1	.	TRBV29-1	CSVDRQGSSYNEQFF	TGCAGCGTTGACCGACAGGGAAGTTCCTACAATGAGCAGTTCTTC
TRBJ2-1	TRBD1	.	TRBV10-3	CAISGGQARSYNEQFF	TGTGCCATCAGTGGGGGACAGGCTAGGTCCTACAATGAGCAGTTCTTC
TRBJ2-3	.	few	TRBV24-1	CATSEGSGDTQYF	TGTGCCACCAGTGAAGGTTCTGGAGATACGCAGTATTTT
TRBJ2-3	.	.	TRBV20-1	CSARDIVGSDTQYF	TGCAGTGCTAGAGACATTGTCGGATCTGATACGCAGTATTTT
TRBJ2-3	TRBD2	few	TRBV10-3	CAIGLVDTQYF	TGTGCCATCGGACTAGTCGATACGCAGTATTTT
TRBJ1-6	.	many	TRBV10-3	CAISGQDNSPLHF	TGTGCCATCAGCGGGCAGGATAATTCACCCCTCCACTTT
TRBJ2-2	.	.	TRBV2	CASGSEGVLTGELFF	TGTGCCAGCGGGAGCGAGGGGGTACTCACCGGGGAGCTGTTTTTT
TRBJ2-1	.	.	TRBV7-2	CASSGGNPSYNEQFF	TGTGCCAGCAGCGGGGGAAACCCTTCCTACAATGAGCAGTTCTTC
TRBJ1-5	TRBD1	many	TRBV2	CASSARTGRQPQHF	TGTGCCAGCAGTGCACGGACAGGGCGACAGCCCCAGCATTTT
TRBJ1-4	.	few	TRBV4-3	CASSQKQGSGEKLFF	TGCGCCAGCAGCCAGAAACAGGGAAGTGGGGAAAAACTGTTTTTT
TRBJ2-2	TRBD1	many	TRBV6-2/TRBV6-3	CASRRDRANTGELFF	TGTGCCAGCCGAAGGGACAGAGCGAACACCGGGGAGCTGTTTTTT
TRBJ1-1	TRBD1	.	TRBV12-3/TRBV12-4	CASTLGTGNTEAFF	TGTGCCAGCACCCTTGGGACAGGGAACACTGAAGCTTTCTTT
TRBJ2-1	TRBD1	many	TRBV7-9	CASSLGQVWEQFF	TGTGCCAGCAGCCTGGGACAGGTGTGGGAGCAGTTCTTC
TRBJ2-7	.	.	TRBV5-6	CASSLSRAHEQYF	TGTGCCAGCAGCTTGTCCAGGGCCCACGAGCAGTACTTC
TRBJ2-7	TRBD2	.	TRBV6-2/TRBV6-3	CASSLTSSGTPYEQYF	TGTGCCAGCAGCTTAACTTCTAGCGGGACCCCCTACGAGCAGTACTTC
TRBJ2-3	TRBD2	few	TRBV4-3	CASSSASGRAYF	TGCGCCAGCAGCTCCGCCTCCGGGAGGGCCTATTTT
TRBJ2-3	TRBD2	.	TRBV24-1	CATSDFPREGGDTQYF	TGTGCCACCAGTGATTTCCCCCGGGAGGGAGGAGATACGCAGTATTTT
TRBJ1-5	TRBD1	few	TRBV5-6	CASSLDRGLSQPQHF	TGTGCCAGCAGCTTGGACAGGGGGCTGAGTCAGCCCCAGCATTTT
TRBJ2-7	.	.	TRBV7-4	CASSFERGTYEQYF	TGTGCCAGCAGCTTCGAAAGAGGAACCTACGAGCAGTACTTC
TRBJ2-4	.	.	TRBV6-2/TRBV6-3	CASSYRSIVKNIQYF	TGTGCCAGCAGTTACCGTTCGATTGTCAAAAACATTCAGTACTTC
TRBJ1-2	TRBD1	.	TRBV6-2/TRBV6-3	CASSYSGTGVDYGYTF	TGTGCCAGCAGTTACTCCGGGACAGGGGTCGACTATGGCTACACCTTC
TRBJ2-7	.	few	TRBV12-3/TRBV12-4	CASSLGILNHEQYF	TGTGCCAGCAGTTTGGGTATCCTAAACCACGAGCAGTACTTC
TRBJ2-3	TRBD2	.	TRBV6-2/TRBV6-3	CASSYETSGKSTDTQYF	TGTGCCAGCAGTTACGAAACTAGCGGGAAGAGCACAGATACGCAGTATTTT
TRBJ2-3	.	once	TRBV7-2	CASSLVVSSTDTQYF	TGTGCCAGCAGCTTAGTGGTCTCTAGCACAGATACGCAGTATTTT
TRBJ2-7	TRBD1	.	TRBV20-1	CSALRDRLTYEQYF	TGCAGTGCTTTACGGGACAGGCTAACCTACGAGCAGTACTTC
TRBJ2-3	.	.	TRBV5-1	CASSALLTDTQYF	TGCGCCAGCAGCGCCTTGCTCACAGATACGCAGTATTTT
TRBJ2-1	TRBD2	few	TRBV4-2	CASSQEGLAGREQFF	TGTGCCAGCAGCCAAGAGGGACTAGCGGGAAGGGAGCAGTTCTTC
TRBJ1-6	TRBD1	.	TRBV20-1	CSARIQGPNSPLHF	TGCAGTGCTAGGATACAGGGGCCAAATTCACCCCTCCACTTT
TRBJ2-7	.	few	TRBV5-1	CASSLGLPPQGYEQYF	TGCGCCAGCAGCTTGGGGCTCCCCCCGCAAGGATACGAGCAGTACTTC
TRBJ1-1	.	few	TRBV19	CASSIERTAEAFF	TGTGCCAGTAGTATAGAACGGACAGCTGAAGCTTTCTTT
TRBJ1-6	.	few	TRBV11-2	CASSSGTGFRDSPLHF	TGTGCCAGCAGCTCGGGGACCGGGTTCCGGGATTCACCCCTCCACTTT
TRBJ2-3	TRBD2	many	TRBV29-1	CSVWGTSGSGDTQYF	TGCAGCGTTTGGGGGACTAGCGGGAGTGGAGATACGCAGTATTTT
TRBJ1-1	.	few	TRBV14	CASSQGENTEAFF	TGTGCCAGCAGCCAAGGCGAGAACACTGAAGCTTTCTTT
TRBJ2-5	.	many	TRBV7-6	CASSRDSVQETQYF	TGTGCCAGCAGTCGGGACTCCGTCCAAGAGACCCAGTACTTC
TRBJ2-3	TRBD2	.	TRBV4-3	CASSQARGAGDLGGTDTQYF	TGCGCCAGCAGCCAAGCCCGTGGAGCGGGGGACCTAGGGGGCACAGATACGCAGTATTTT
TRBJ2-7	.	few	TRBV7-8	CASSLAAGNYEQYF	TGTGCCAGCAGCTTAGCGGCGGGGAATTACGAGCAGTACTTC
TRBJ2-2	.	many	TRBV5-1	CASSLEARKTGELFF	TGCGCCAGCAGCTTGGAGGCACGAAAAACCGGGGAGCTGTTTTTT
TRBJ2-7	TRBD2	many	TRBV28	CASSLRAGGPTSYEQYF	TGTGCCAGCAGTTTGCGAGCGGGAGGTCCGACTTCCTACGAGCAGTACTTC
TRBJ2-5	.	.	TRBV5-1	CASTDSQETQYF	TGCGCCAGCACGGACAGCCAAGAGACCCAGTACTTC
TRBJ1-3	.	.	TRBV12-3/TRBV12-4	CASSFGTGNTIYF	TGTGCCAGCAGTTTCGGGACTGGAAACACCATATATTTT
TRBJ1-1	.	.	TRBV7-9	CASSLGSEAFF	TGTGCCAGCAGCTTAGGGAGTGAAGCTTTCTTT
TRBJ2-2	.	many	TRBV6-5	CASSYSGTGELFF	TGTGCCAGCAGTTACTCTGGGACCGGGGAGCTGTTTTTT
TRBJ2-7	TRBD1	many	TRBV28	CASSLGVGQGTEQYF	TGTGCCAGCAGTTTAGGTGTGGGACAGGGGACCGAGCAGTACTTC
TRBJ2-1	.	few	TRBV4-1	CASSQVRGPKLHEQFF	TGCGCCAGCAGCCAAGTGAGGGGCCCGAAGCTCCATGAGCAGTTCTTC
TRBJ1-1	.	many	TRBV27	CASNHRAGISEAFF	TGTGCCAGCAACCACCGTGCCGGAATATCTGAAGCTTTCTTT
TRBJ2-5	.	many	TRBV6-6	CASRPTSFQETQYF	TGTGCCAGCAGACCGACTAGTTTCCAGGAGACCCAGTACTTC
TRBJ2-7	.	few	TRBV7-9	CASSPQVREQYF	TGTGCCAGCAGCCCCCAGGTACGCGAGCAGTACTTC